The 25 T cell receptor beta chains listed next were all sequenced from one sample in a study of response to subunit inactivated influenza vaccine. One entry per CDR3 protein results from TCRdb running MiXCR on the RT-PCR reads. The sample consists of about 830,000 distinct CDR3 sequences, approximately 17% of them appearing once. The specimen was PBMCs from blood, collected more than 4 days after vaccination. These receptors all stem from a man aged 50 or older who received an inactivated influenza vaccine.

In its sample, this clonotype was seen many times. V and J are TRBV4-1 and TRBJ1-4; 8 bases match TRBD1. Germline CDR1 reads MGHRA; CDR2 reads YSYEKL. The length of the CDR3 is 15 residues. V shed 4 bases and J 5 bases; nucleotides not matched to a gene: 6. CDR3 in amino acids: CASSPPGQANEKLFF. CDR3 sequence (DNA): TGCGCCAGCAGCCCTCCGGGACAGGCGAATGAAAAACTGTTTTTT.

The gene calls are TRBV10-3 and TRBJ2-7; 9 positions agree with TRBD1. The CDR3 covers 13 residues. V was clipped by 5 bases and J by 6 bases; unmatched bases: 5. From germline, CDR1 is ENHRY and CDR2 SYGVKD. The CDR3 spells CAISRDRVTEQYF. CDR3 bases: TGTGCCATCAGTCGGGACAGGGTAACCGAGCAGTACTTC.

In this sample, this clonotype turned up many times. The chain carries TRBV29-1 and TRBJ2-3; D is unclear. Germline V gene sequence: CDR1 SQVTM, CDR2 ANQGSEA. The CDR3 loop spans 15 amino acids. V dropped 7 bases and J dropped 1 base, with 18 bases sitting between them. For the CDR3, the DNA is TGCAGCGGGCAGGTCTATTTTCGCGGCACAGATACGCAGTATTTT. This gives the protein CSGQVYFRGTDTQYF.

The chain couples TRBV10-3 to TRBJ2-7; possibly TRBD1 or TRBD2 for D (5 bases each). Trimming cost V 3 bases and J 4 bases, with 16 bases left between them. From germline, CDR1 is ENHRY and CDR2 SYGVKD. This CDR3 has 15 residues. CDR3 amino acids: CAISEKRGADYEQYF. The CDR3 DNA follows: TGTGCCATCAGTGAAAAGAGGGGCGCAGATTACGAGCAGTACTTC.

This chain connects TRBV10-3 to TRBJ2-7; 8 bases fit TRBD2. Trimming cost V 2 bases and J 4 bases; bases outside gene matches: 4. The CDR3 consists of 14 residues. The germline V gene encodes CDR1 ENHRY and CDR2 SYGVKD. The CDR3 region is CAISELGGGYEQYF. CDR3 in DNA: TGTGCCATCAGTGAGCTTGGCGGGGGGTACGAGCAGTACTTC.

This clonotype was seen at least ten times. The rearrangement uses TRBV29-1 and TRBJ2-3; 10 nucleotides agree with TRBD1. V lost 2 bases, J lost 3 bases, and 2 bases stayed unmatched. The germline gives CDR1 SQVTM, CDR2 ANQGSEA. The CDR3 length is 14 residues. The CDR3 DNA is TGCAGCGTTGAAACGGGACAGGGGACAGATACGCAGTATTTT. This sequence encodes CSVETGQGTDTQYF.

The chain links TRBV4-3 to TRBJ1-1; D is ambiguous. The V gene lost 1 base and the J gene lost 5 bases, with 11 bases spanning the gap. The CDR3 spans 14 residues. CDR1 and CDR2 (germline): LGHNA, YSLEER. In nucleotides, the CDR3 is TGCGCCAGCAGCCAAGGTCACTCTAGGACTGAAGCTTTCTTT. It specifies CASSQGHSRTEAFF.

In the case of this clonotype: It may be a read error: a sequence one base away is much more abundant. J is TRBJ1-4 and V is TRBV13; D is uncertain. This CDR3 contains 13 residues. CDR1 is PRHDT and CDR2 is FYEKMQ in the germline V gene (reference sequence). CDR3 protein: CASSIGTNEKLIF. In DNA, the CDR3 is TGTGCCAGCAGCATTGGCACTAATGAAAAACTGATTTTT.

This clonotype was seen only a few times. J is TRBJ2-3 and V is TRBV4-3; tentative D call: TRBD1 (6 bases). CDR1 and CDR2 (germline): LGHNA, YSLEER. There are 15 residues in the CDR3. With 10 bases removed from V and 4 bases from J, the gap between germline ends came to 21 bases. The chain's CDR3 is CAITRAQGNPDTQYF. DNA of the CDR3: TGCGCCATTACCCGCGCTCAGGGGAACCCAGATACGCAGTATTTT.

The chain couples TRBV20-1 to TRBJ2-7, with D perhaps matching TRBD2 (5 bases). This CDR3 has 13 amino acids. Trimming left V 6 bases short and J 4 bases short, with 16 bases between. Germline loops: CDR1 DFQATT, CDR2 SNEGSKA (reference sequence). CDR3 sequence: CSATTSGDYEQYF. As DNA, the CDR3 is TGCAGTGCAACCACTAGTGGGGATTACGAGCAGTACTTC.

This clonotype was found a few times. J is TRBJ1-4 and V is TRBV11-1; TRBD1 agrees at 7 bases. This CDR3 spans 18 amino acids. With V trimmed by 5 bases and J by 4 bases, 16 bases remained unmatched. Germline CDR1 and CDR2: SGHAT and FQDESV (reference sequence). CDR3 nucleotides: TGTGCCAGCAGCGAGGGGGCCGCGCGACTACCTTATAATGAAAAACTGTTTTTT. This sequence encodes CASSEGAARLPYNEKLFF.

In its sample, this clonotype was seen once. This chain joins TRBV11-2 and TRBJ2-3, with TRBD2 matching over 11 bases. Trimming at V came to 5 bases and at J to 5 bases, leaving 3 bases not matched to a gene. This CDR3 has 14 amino acids. Germline loops: CDR1 SGHAT, CDR2 FQNNGV. The CDR3 DNA reads as TGTGCCAGCAGCAAGGGACTAGCGGAAGATACGCAGTATTTT. This sequence encodes CASSKGLAEDTQYF.

This chain joins TRBV7-9 and TRBJ2-2; perhaps TRBD1 as D (5 bases). V lost 6 bases to trimming and J lost 1 base, with 12 bases between them. Germline lookup yields CDR1 SEHNR and CDR2 FQNEAQ (reference sequence). There are 15 residues in the CDR3. The CDR3: CASRSAGKNTGELFF. In nucleotides, the CDR3 is TGTGCCAGCAGAAGTGCAGGGAAGAACACCGGGGAGCTGTTTTTT.

V gene TRBV7-9 combines with J gene TRBJ2-7, with D unresolved. V was trimmed by 7 bases and J by 1 base, leaving 14 bases between them. This CDR3 spans 14 amino acids. Germline-derived CDR1 and CDR2 are SEHNR and FQNEAQ (reference sequence). CDR3 coding DNA: TGTGCCAGCATGATGGGCAGGTCATCCTACGAGCAGTACTTC. This translates into CASMMGRSSYEQYF.

This clonotype was counted only a few times. The chain carries TRBV7-6 and TRBJ2-1; D is possibly TRBD2 (6 bases). CDR1 is SGHVS and CDR2 is FNYEAQ in the germline V gene. V shed 2 bases and J shed 2 bases, with 16 bases lying between them. The CDR3 is made up of 17 amino acids. The CDR3 nucleotides are TGTGCCAGCAGCTTATCCCCAACGGGAGTAACCTACAATGAGCAGTTCTTC. As protein: CASSLSPTGVTYNEQFF.

This clonotype was counted between two and nine times. The gene calls are TRBV27 and TRBJ2-3; TRBD1 matches at 8 bases. Germline V CDR1 and CDR2: MNHEY, SMNVEV (reference sequence). V gave up 3 bases and J gave up 2 bases; unmatched junction bases: 10. This CDR3 comprises 17 residues. Here the CDR3 reads CASSFSWTGLYTDTQYF. CDR3 DNA sequence: TGTGCCAGCAGTTTTTCCTGGACAGGGTTGTACACAGATACGCAGTATTTT.

Ten or more counts support this clonotype. V gene TRBV4-3 combines with J gene TRBJ2-5; no definite D call. The CDR3 covers 14 residues. Germline V CDR1 and CDR2: LGHNA, YSLEER. The germline V and J ends were trimmed by 1 base and 9 bases, with 15 bases remaining between them. CDR3 nucleotide sequence: TGCGCCAGCAGCCAAGTTAACTTCCCCCCAGCCCAGTACTTC. Translated: CASSQVNFPPAQYF.

V is TRBV20-1 and J is TRBJ2-1; D unclear. The CDR3 runs 12 residues. The V and J ends lost 2 bases and 8 bases respectively, with 10 bases between them. Germline CDR1 is DFQATT and CDR2 is SNEGSKA (reference sequence). CDR3 region: CSARTPLDEQFF. CDR3 bases: TGCAGTGCTAGAACCCCACTTGATGAGCAGTTCTTC.

This clonotype was recorded a few times. The chain couples TRBV24-1 to TRBJ2-2; D may match TRBD1 or TRBD2 (5 bases each). Germline V gene sequence: CDR1 KGHDR, CDR2 SFDVKD. Between the trimmed V and J ends, which lost 5 bases and 4 bases, there was a span of 13 bases. The CDR3 sequence is 15 residues long. As DNA, the CDR3 is TGTGCCACCAGTGCGACCGGGGCGGGCACCGGGGAGCTGTTTTTT. This translates into CATSATGAGTGELFF.

This chain uses TRBV6-1 with TRBJ2-1; 9 bases fit TRBD2. V dropped 0 bases and J dropped 7; count of bases not matched to a gene: 4. The CDR3 spans 15 residues. CDR1 is MNHNS, CDR2 SASEGT, per germline. This CDR3 reads CASSEALGLANEQFF. As DNA, the CDR3 is TGTGCCAGCAGTGAAGCGTTGGGACTAGCAAATGAGCAGTTCTTC.

CDR3 nucleotides: TGTGCCAGCAGTTACGAGGGATTGAACACTGAAGCTTTCTTT. Its protein product is CASSYEGLNTEAFF. The chain recombines TRBV6-5 with TRBJ1-1; D not certain. The CDR3 has 14 amino acids. V gave up 2 bases and J gave up 0 bases, with 7 bases separating them. Germline-derived CDR1 and CDR2 are MNHEY and SVGAGI.

The table lists this clonotype with a few counts. The chain combines TRBV7-2 with TRBJ1-2; unclear D gene. Trimming took 0 bases from V and 4 from J, leaving 9 bases between them. The CDR3 extends over 14 amino acids. CDR1 is SGHTA, CDR2 FQGNSA, per germline. This CDR3 is CASSLASGLYGYTF. As DNA, the CDR3 is TGTGCCAGCAGCTTAGCGTCAGGCCTCTATGGCTACACCTTC.

V and J are TRBV6-5 and TRBJ1-2; D call uncertain. CDR1 MNHEY and CDR2 SVGAGI come from the germline V gene. Trimming shortened V by 6 bases and J by 3 bases, and 8 bases separated the two germline ends. The CDR3 length is 12 residues. CDR3 coding DNA: TGTGCCAGCAGGGCAGGTCACTATGGCTACACCTTC. Its protein product is CASRAGHYGYTF.

The CDR3 is CASSPLPWTDTSYEQYF. The DNA of the CDR3 is TGTGCCAGCTCACCTCTACCCTGGACAGATACTTCCTACGAGCAGTACTTC. V is TRBV18 and J is TRBJ2-7; D may be TRBD1 (6 bases). V lost 3 bases and J 1 base, leaving 19 bases between the germline ends. This CDR3 spans 17 amino acids. Germline assignment: CDR1 KGHSH and CDR2 LQKENI.

This clonotype was found a few times. As DNA, the CDR3 is TGTGCCACCAGTGATTCCGGGACTAGCGGGAACTACGAGCAGTACTTC. It encodes CATSDSGTSGNYEQYF. The J gene is TRBJ2-7, the V gene TRBV24-1, with 13 nucleotides matching TRBD2. The germline gives CDR1 KGHDR, CDR2 SFDVKD. Trimming at V came to 2 bases and at J to 3 bases, leaving 3 bases not matched to a gene. The CDR3 sequence is 16 residues long.